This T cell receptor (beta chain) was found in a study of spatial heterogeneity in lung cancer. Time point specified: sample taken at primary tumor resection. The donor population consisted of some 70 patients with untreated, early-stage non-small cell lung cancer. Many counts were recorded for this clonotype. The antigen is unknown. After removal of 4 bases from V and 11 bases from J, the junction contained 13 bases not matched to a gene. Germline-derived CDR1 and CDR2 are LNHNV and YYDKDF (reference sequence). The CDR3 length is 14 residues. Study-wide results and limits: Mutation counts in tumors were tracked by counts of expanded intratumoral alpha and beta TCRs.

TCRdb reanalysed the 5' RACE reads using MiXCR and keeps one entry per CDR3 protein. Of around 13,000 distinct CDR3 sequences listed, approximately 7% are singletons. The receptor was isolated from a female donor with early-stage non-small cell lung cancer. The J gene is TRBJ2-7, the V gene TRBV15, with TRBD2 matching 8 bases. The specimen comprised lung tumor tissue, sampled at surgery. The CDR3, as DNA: TGTGCCACCAGCACAGGGGTCGATGCGGGGGGAAAGTACTTC. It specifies CATSTGVDAGGKYF.